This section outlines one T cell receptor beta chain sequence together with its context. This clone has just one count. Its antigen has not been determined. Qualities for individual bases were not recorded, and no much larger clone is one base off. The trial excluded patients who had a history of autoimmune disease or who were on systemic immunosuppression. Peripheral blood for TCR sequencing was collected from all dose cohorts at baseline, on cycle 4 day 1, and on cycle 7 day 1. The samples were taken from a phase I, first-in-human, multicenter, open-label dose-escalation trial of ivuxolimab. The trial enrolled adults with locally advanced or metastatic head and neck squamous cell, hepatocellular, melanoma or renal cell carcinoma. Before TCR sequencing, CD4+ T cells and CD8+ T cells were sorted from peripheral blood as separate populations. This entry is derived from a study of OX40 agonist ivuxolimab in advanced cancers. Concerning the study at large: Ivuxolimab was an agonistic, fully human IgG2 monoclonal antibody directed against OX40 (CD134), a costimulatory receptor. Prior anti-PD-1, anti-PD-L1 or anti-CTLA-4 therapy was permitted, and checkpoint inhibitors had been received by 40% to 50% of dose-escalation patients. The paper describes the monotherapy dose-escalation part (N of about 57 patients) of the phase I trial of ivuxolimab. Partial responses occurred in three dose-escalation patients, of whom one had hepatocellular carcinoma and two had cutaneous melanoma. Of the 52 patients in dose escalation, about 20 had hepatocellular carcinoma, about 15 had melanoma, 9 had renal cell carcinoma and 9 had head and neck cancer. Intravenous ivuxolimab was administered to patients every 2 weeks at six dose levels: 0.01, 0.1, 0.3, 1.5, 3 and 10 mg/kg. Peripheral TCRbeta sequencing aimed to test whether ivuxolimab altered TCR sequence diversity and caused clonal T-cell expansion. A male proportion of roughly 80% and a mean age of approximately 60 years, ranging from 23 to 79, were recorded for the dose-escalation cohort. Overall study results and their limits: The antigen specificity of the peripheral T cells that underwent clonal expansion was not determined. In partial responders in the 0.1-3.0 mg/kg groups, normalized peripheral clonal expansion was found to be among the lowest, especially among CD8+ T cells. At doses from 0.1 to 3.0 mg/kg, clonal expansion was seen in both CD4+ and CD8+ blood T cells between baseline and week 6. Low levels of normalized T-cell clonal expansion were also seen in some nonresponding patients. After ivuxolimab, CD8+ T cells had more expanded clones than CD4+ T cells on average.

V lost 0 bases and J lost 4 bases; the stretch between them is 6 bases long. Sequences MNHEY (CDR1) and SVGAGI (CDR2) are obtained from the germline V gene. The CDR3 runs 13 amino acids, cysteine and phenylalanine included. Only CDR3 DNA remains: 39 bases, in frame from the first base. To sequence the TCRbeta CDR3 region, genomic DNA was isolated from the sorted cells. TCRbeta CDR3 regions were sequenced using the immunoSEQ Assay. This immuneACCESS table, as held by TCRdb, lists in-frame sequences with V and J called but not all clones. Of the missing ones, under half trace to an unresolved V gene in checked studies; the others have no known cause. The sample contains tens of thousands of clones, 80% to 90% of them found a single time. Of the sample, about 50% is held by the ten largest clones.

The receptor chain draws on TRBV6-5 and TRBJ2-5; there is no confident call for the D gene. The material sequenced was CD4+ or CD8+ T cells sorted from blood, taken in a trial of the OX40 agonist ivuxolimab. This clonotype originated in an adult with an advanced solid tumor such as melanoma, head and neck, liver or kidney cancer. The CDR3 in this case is CASSYSFRETQYF. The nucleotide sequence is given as TGTGCCAGCAGTTACTCCTTCCGAGAGACCCAGTACTTC.